These T cell receptor beta chains were read from a single sample in a study of shared clonotypes between healthy human individuals. The table came from immunoSEQ multiplex PCR; TCRdb's copy has only in-frame clones and leaves some out. The top ten hold less than 2% of the sample, which has over 2,000,000 clones, 80% to 95% seen once. The sample was naive CD8+ T cells from PBMCs. Receptors originate from a man between 18 and 29 years old in good health. Some clones in this sample may be carry-over from other donors' samples. Both conserved end residues are part of each CDR3. A D gene is named only where the DNA matches it firmly. Clone size is given for some rows only: seen once, a few or many times, or a class if the clone is expanded.

j_gene: TRBJ1-1; abundance: -; v_gene: TRBV9; d_gene: -; CDR3aa: CASSVGPNTEAFF; CDR3nt: TGTGCCAGCAGCGTAGGTCCGAACACTGAAGCTTTCTTT
j_gene: TRBJ2-1; abundance: once; v_gene: TRBV11-2; d_gene: TRBD2; CDR3aa: CASSPTTSGRAYEQFF; CDR3nt: TGTGCCAGCAGCCCCACGACTAGCGGGAGGGCCTATGAGCAGTTCTTC
j_gene: TRBJ2-7; abundance: -; v_gene: TRBV27; d_gene: -; CDR3aa: CASSFTGTNYEQYF; CDR3nt: TGTGCCAGCAGTTTCACAGGGACCAACTACGAGCAGTACTTC
j_gene: TRBJ2-7; abundance: -; v_gene: TRBV28; d_gene: -; CDR3aa: CASSLGFQNSYEQYF; CDR3nt: TGTGCCAGCAGTTTAGGCTTCCAAAACTCCTACGAGCAGTACTTC
j_gene: TRBJ2-6; abundance: -; v_gene: TRBV29-1; d_gene: TRBD1; CDR3aa: CSVRLRDRQLSGANVLTF; CDR3nt: TGCAGCGTTAGACTCCGGGACAGACAACTATCTGGGGCCAACGTCCTGACTTTC
j_gene: TRBJ2-2; abundance: -; v_gene: TRBV6-1; d_gene: TRBD1; CDR3aa: CASSEDARRGIGGELFF; CDR3nt: TGTGCCAGCAGCGAAGACGCACGCAGGGGGATTGGCGGGGAGCTGTTTTTT
j_gene: TRBJ2-3; abundance: -; v_gene: TRBV14; d_gene: -; CDR3aa: CASSQEDSTTDTQYF; CDR3nt: TGTGCCAGCAGCCAAGAGGACAGTACCACAGATACGCAGTATTTT
j_gene: TRBJ1-1; abundance: once; v_gene: TRBV16; d_gene: -; CDR3aa: CASSKLEPPSTEAFF; CDR3nt: TGTGCCAGCAGCAAACTAGAACCTCCGAGCACTGAAGCTTTCTTT
j_gene: TRBJ2-7; abundance: -; v_gene: TRBV7-6; d_gene: -; CDR3aa: CASSLGTVSYEQYF; CDR3nt: TGTGCCAGCAGCTTAGGGACAGTCTCCTACGAGCAGTACTTC
j_gene: TRBJ1-2; abundance: -; v_gene: TRBV6-5; d_gene: TRBD1; CDR3aa: CASSPAGGLYGYTF; CDR3nt: TGTGCCAGCAGTCCCGCAGGGGGACTCTATGGCTACACCTTC
j_gene: TRBJ2-1; abundance: -; v_gene: TRBV5-1; d_gene: -; CDR3aa: CASSSRADEQFF; CDR3nt: TGCGCCAGCAGCTCCAGGGCCGATGAGCAGTTCTTC
j_gene: TRBJ2-7; abundance: -; v_gene: TRBV28; d_gene: TRBD2; CDR3aa: CASSLGLAGSYEQYF; CDR3nt: TGTGCCAGCAGCTTGGGACTAGCGGGATCCTACGAGCAGTACTTC
j_gene: TRBJ2-3; abundance: -; v_gene: TRBV9; d_gene: -; CDR3aa: CASSVGREAGAVLADTQYF; CDR3nt: TGTGCCAGCAGCGTAGGTCGTGAGGCAGGGGCGGTGTTAGCAGATACGCAGTATTTT
j_gene: TRBJ2-1; abundance: -; v_gene: TRBV9; d_gene: TRBD2; CDR3aa: CASSVDGGRAGEQFF; CDR3nt: TGTGCCAGCAGCGTAGATGGTGGGAGGGCGGGTGAGCAGTTCTTC
j_gene: TRBJ1-1; abundance: -; v_gene: TRBV13; d_gene: TRBD1; CDR3aa: CASSSSGQGGTEAFF; CDR3nt: TGTGCCAGCAGCTCAAGCGGACAGGGCGGTACTGAAGCTTTCTTT